The TCR beta chain under discussion was sequenced for a study of HIV-infected children after antiretroviral therapy interruption. The wider study: Samples from the continuous-treatment group were taken at weeks 0, 48 and 150.

Per germline, CDR1 SGHRS and CDR2 YFSETQ. V shed 7 bases and J shed 0 bases, with 4 bases lying between them. The CDR3 is made up of 11 amino acids. As to treatment: PENTA 11 planned treatment interruption arm or continuous ART arm. This clonotype was picked up many times. A 3' RACE protocol on RNA, with unique molecular identifiers, produced the TCR library. MiXCR was run by TCRdb on the 3' RACE reads, yielding one entry per CDR3 protein. Of about 89,000 distinct CDR3 sequences in the sample, 6% to 8.5% were seen once. The source is a pool of human donors with HIV. The specimen was CD45RA+ CD4+ T cells from PBMCs, pooled from several time points, collected from a donor given antiretroviral therapy, either interrupted or continuous. Subset: naive CD4+ CD45RA+ CD45RO- T cells. The chain combines TRBV5-1 with TRBJ2-5; D is unclear. DNA for the CDR3: TGCGCCAGCGGATACCAAGAGACCCAGTACTTC. Translating gives CASGYQETQYF.